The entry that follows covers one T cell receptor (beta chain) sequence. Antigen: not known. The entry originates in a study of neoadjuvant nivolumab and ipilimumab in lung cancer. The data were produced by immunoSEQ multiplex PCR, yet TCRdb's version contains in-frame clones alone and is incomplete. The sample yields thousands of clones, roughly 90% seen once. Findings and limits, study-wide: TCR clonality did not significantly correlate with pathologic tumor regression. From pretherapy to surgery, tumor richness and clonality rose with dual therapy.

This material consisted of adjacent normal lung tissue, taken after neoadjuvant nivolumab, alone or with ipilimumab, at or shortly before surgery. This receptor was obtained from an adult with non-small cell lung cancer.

The CDR3 DNA reads as TGCGCCAGCGAACCCGGAGCGGGGTTTAACTATGGCTACACCTTC. It yields the protein CASEPGAGFNYGYTF. J is TRBJ1-2 and V is TRBV5-1; D call uncertain. The CDR3 runs to 15 residues. V was cut by 7 bases and J by 1 base, with 17 bases left in between. CDR1 and CDR2 from the germline V gene are SGHRS and YFSETQ.